This TCR beta chain was recorded in a study of early T cells in non-severe SARS-CoV-2 infection. Regarding the study as a whole: Matches to VDJdb favored anti-spike CD8 responses and missed private and CD4 specificities.

Sample share makes this clonotype medium-sized (0.01 to 0.1%). As yet, its antigen is unknown. Each single cDNA molecule received a unique molecular identifier. TCRdb re-called the 5' RACE reads with MiXCR, one entry per CDR3 protein. The sample contains approximately 44,000 distinct CDR3 sequences, 12% of which appear only once. The ends were cut back, 6 bases at V and 6 bases at J, with 18 bases in the middle. CDR1 is MDHEN and CDR2 is SYDVKM in the germline V gene. This CDR3 contains 15 residues. Sequencing was done on a sample of whole blood. The TCR was taken from an adult who was a healthcare worker with PCR-confirmed SARS-CoV-2 infection or an uninfected control (not recorded which). The chain is built from TRBV28 and TRBJ1-3; tentatively, D is TRBD1 (6 bases). CDR3 region: CASSPTGPAENTIYF. CDR3 bases: TGTGCCAGCAGCCCCACAGGGCCGGCTGAAAACACCATATATTTT.